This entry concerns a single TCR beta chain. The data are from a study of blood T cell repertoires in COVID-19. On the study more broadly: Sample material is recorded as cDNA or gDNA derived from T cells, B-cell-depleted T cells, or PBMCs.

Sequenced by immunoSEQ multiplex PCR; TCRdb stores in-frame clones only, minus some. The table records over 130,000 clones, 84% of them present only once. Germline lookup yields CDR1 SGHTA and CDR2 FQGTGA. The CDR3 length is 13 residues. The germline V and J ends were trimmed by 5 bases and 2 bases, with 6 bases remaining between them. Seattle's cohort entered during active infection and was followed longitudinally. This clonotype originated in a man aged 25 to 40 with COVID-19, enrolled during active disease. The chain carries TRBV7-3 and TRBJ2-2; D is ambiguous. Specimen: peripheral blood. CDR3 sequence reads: CASSPTNTGELFF. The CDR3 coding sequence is TGTGCCAGCAGCCCAACAAACACCGGGGAGCTGTTTTTT.